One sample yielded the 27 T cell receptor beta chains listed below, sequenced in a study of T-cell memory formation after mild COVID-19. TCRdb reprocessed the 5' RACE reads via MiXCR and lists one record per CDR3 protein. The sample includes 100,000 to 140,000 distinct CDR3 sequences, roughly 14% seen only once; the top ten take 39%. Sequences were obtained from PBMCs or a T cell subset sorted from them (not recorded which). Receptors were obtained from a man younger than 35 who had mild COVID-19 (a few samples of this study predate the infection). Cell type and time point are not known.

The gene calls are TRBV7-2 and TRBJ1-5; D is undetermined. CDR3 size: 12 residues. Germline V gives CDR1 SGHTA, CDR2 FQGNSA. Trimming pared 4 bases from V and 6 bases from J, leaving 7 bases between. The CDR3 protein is CASSSGIQPQHF. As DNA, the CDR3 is TGTGCCAGCAGCTCCGGCATTCAGCCCCAGCATTTT.

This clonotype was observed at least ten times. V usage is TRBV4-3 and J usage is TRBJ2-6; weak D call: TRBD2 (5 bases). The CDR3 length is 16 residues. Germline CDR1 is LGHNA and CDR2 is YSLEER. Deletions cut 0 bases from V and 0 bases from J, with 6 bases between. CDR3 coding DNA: TGCGCCAGCAGCCAAGAAGGGAGCTCTGGGGCCAACGTCCTGACTTTC. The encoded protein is CASSQEGSSGANVLTF.

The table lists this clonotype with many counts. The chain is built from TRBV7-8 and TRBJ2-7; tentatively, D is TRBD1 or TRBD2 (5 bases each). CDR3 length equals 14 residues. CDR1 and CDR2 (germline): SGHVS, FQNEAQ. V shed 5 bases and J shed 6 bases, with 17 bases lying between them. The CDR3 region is CASSELRDAREQYF. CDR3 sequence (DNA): TGTGCCAGCAGCGAACTCCGGGACGCTCGCGAGCAGTACTTC.

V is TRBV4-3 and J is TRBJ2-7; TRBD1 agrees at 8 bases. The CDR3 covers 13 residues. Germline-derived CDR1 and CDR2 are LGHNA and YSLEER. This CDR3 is CGLLDRAMYEQYF. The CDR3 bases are TGCGGACTCTTGGACAGGGCCATGTACGAGCAGTACTTC.

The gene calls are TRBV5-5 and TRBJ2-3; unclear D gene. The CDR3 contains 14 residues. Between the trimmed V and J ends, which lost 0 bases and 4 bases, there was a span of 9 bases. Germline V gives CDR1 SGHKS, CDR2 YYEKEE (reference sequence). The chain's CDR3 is CASSLEYFADTQYF. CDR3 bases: TGTGCCAGCAGCTTGGAATATTTCGCAGATACGCAGTATTTT.

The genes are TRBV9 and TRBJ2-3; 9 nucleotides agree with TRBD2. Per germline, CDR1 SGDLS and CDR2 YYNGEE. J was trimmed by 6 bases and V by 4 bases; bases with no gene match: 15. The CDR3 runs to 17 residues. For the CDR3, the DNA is TGTGCCAGCAGCTCAGGGGCTAGCGGGGCGCTCCGGGATACGCAGTATTTT. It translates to CASSSGASGALRDTQYF.

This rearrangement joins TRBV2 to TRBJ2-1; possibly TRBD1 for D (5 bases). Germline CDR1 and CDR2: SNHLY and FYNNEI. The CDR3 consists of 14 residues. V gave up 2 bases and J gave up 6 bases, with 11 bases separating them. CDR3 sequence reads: CASSEFFRANEQFF. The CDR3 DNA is TGTGCCAGCAGTGAATTCTTCAGGGCCAATGAGCAGTTCTTC.

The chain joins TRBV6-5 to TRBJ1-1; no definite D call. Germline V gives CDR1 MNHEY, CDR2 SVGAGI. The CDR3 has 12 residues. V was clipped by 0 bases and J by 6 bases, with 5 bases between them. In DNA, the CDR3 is TGTGCCAGCAGTTACTCGGGGTCTGAAGCTTTCTTT. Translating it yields CASSYSGSEAFF.

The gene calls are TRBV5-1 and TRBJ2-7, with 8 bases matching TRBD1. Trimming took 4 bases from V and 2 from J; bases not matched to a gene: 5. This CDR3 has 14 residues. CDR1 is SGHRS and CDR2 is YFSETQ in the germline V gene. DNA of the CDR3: TGCGCCAGCAGCCCGGGACAGGTTCCCTACGAGCAGTACTTC. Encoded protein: CASSPGQVPYEQYF. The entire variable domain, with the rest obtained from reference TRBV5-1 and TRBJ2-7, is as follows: KAGVTQTPRYLIKTRGQQVTLSCSPISGHRSVSWYQQTPGQGLQFLFEYFSETQRNKGNFPGRFSGRQFSNSRSEMNVSTLELGDSALYLCASSPGQVPYEQYFGPGTRLTVT.

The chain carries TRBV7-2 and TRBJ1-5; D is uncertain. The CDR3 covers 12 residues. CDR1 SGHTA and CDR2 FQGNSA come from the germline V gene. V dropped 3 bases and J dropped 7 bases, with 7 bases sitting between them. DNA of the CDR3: TGTGCCAGCAGCTTTCCTGGCCAGCCCCAGCATTTT. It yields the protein CASSFPGQPQHF.

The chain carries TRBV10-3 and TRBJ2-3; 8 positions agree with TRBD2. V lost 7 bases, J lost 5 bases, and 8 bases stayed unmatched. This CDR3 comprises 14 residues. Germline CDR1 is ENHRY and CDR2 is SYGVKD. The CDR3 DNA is TGTGCCATCAACTCGGGGGGGGCCGGAGATACGCAGTATTTT. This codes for CAINSGGAGDTQYF.

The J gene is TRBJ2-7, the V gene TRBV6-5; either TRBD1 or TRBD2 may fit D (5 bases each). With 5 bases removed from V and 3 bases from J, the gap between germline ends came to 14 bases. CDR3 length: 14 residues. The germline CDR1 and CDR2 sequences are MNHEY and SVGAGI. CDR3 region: CASSPIGALYEQYF. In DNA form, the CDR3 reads TGTGCCAGCAGTCCCATCGGGGCCCTCTACGAGCAGTACTTC.

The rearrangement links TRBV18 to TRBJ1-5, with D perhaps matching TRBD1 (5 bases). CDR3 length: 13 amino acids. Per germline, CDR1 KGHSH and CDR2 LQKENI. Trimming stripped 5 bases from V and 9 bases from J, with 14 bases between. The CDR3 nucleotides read TGTGCCAGCTCATACCAGACAGCCTCGCCCCAGCATTTT. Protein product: CASSYQTASPQHF.

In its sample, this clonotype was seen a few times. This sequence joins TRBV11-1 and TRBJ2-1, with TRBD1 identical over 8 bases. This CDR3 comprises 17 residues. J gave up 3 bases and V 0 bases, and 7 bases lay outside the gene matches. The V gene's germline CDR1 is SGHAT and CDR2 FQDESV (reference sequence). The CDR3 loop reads CASSLAKTGDHYNEQFF. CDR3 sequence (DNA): TGTGCCAGCAGCTTAGCTAAGACAGGGGACCACTACAATGAGCAGTTCTTC. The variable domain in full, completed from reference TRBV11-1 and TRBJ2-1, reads EAEVAQSPRYKITEKSQAVAFWCDPISGHATLYWYRQILGQGPELLVQFQDESVVDDSQLPKDRFSAERLKGVDSTLKIQPAELGDSAMYLCASSLAKTGDHYNEQFFGPGTRLTVL.

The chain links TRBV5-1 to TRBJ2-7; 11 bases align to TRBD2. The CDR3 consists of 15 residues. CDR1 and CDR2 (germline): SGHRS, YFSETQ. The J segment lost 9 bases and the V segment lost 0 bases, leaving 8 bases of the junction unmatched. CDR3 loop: CASSLDGASGGLQYF. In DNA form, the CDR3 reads TGCGCCAGCAGCTTGGATGGGGCTAGCGGGGGGTTGCAGTACTTC.

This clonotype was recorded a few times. CDR3: CASSLRTGQLQETQYF. The CDR3 region has the DNA TGCGCCAGCAGCCTCCGGACAGGCCAACTCCAAGAGACCCAGTACTTC. V usage is TRBV4-1 and J usage is TRBJ2-5; TRBD1 matches 7 bases. CDR1 and CDR2 from the germline V gene are MGHRA and YSYEKL. The CDR3 has 16 residues. V lost 4 bases to trimming and J lost 1 base; unmatched junction nucleotides: 9.

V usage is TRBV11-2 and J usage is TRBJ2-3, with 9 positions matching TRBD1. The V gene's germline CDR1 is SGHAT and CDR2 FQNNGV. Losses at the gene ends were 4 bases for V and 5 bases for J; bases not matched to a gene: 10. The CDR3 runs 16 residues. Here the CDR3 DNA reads TGTGCCAGCAGCTCAATAGCGGACAGGGGCCAAGATACGCAGTATTTT. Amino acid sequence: CASSSIADRGQDTQYF.

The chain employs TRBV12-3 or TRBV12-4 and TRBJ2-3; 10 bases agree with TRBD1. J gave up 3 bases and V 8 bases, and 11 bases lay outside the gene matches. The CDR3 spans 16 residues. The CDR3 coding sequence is TGTGCCAGCGCCAATTTTCGGGACAGGGGAACAGATACGCAGTATTTT. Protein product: CASANFRDRGTDTQYF.

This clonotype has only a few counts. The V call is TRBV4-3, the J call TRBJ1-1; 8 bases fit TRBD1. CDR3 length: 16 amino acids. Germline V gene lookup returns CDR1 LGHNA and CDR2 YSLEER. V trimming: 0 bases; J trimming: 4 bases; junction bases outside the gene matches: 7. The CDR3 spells CASSQDSQGASTEAFF. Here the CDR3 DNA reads TGCGCCAGCAGCCAAGATAGCCAGGGGGCGAGCACTGAAGCTTTCTTT.

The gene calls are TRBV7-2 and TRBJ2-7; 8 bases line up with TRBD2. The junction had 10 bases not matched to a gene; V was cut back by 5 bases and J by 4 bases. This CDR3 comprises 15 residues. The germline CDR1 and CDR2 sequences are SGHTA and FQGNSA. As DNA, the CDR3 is TGTGCCAGCAGCCATGGCCCTAGCGGGTCTTACGAGCAGTACGTC. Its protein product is CASSHGPSGSYEQYV.

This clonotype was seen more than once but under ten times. The CDR3 DNA sequence: TGTGCCAGCAGCTTAGGGTCCGAGAACGACAACTCCAATGAGCAGTTCTTC. This translates into CASSLGSENDNSNEQFF. The chain employs TRBV7-8 and TRBJ2-1; D is ambiguous. Germline V gives CDR1 SGHVS, CDR2 FQNEAQ. CDR3 length equals 17 residues. V was cut by 1 base and J by 6 bases, with 19 bases left in between.

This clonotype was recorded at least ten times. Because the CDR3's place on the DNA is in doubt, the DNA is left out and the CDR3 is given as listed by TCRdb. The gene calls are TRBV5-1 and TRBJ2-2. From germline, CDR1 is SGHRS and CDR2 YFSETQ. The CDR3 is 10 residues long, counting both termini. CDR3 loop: CASRAGSCFF.

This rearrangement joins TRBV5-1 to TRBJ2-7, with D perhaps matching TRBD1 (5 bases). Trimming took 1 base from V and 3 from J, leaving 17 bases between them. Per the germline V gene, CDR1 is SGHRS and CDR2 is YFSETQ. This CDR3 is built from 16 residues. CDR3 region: CASSLSYQGIIYEQYF. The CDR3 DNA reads TGCGCCAGCAGCTTGTCTTATCAGGGCATTATCTACGAGCAGTACTTC.

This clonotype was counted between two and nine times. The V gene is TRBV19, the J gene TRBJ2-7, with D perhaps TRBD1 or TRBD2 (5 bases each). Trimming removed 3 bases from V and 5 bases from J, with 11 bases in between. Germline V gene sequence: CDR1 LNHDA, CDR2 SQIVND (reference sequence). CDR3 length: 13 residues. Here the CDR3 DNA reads TGTGCCAGTAGTATGGTTGGGGGAAACGAGCAGTACTTC. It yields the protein CASSMVGGNEQYF.

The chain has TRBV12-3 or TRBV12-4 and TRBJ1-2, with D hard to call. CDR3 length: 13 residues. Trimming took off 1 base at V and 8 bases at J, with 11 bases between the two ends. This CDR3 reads CASSLGQAEGYTF. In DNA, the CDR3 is TGTGCCAGCAGTTTAGGGCAGGCGGAAGGCTACACCTTC.

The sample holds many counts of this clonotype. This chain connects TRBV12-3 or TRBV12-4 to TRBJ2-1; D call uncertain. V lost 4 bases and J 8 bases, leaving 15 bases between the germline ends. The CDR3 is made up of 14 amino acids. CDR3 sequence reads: CASSYAGFVDEQFF. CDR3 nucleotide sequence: TGTGCCAGCAGTTATGCAGGATTTGTGGATGAGCAGTTCTTC.

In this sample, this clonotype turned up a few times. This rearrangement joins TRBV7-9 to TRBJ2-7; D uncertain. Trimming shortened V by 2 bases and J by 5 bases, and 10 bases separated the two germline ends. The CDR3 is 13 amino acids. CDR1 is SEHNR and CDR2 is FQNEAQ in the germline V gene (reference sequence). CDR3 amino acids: CASSLSSGDEQYV. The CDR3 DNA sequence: TGTGCCAGCAGCTTATCTTCTGGAGACGAGCAGTACGTC.